The rows below give T cell receptor beta chains drawn from one sample of a study of T cell changes during pregnancy in multiple sclerosis. The method was immunoSEQ multiplex PCR; TCRdb's version includes in-frame clones alone and lacks a portion of them. In the table there are approximately 30,000 clones, under 95% of which are singletons. Specimen: CD4+ T cells from peripheral blood mononuclear cells, collected after pregnancy. The receptors stem from a female donor with multiple sclerosis, enrolled in a pregnancy study. Both conserved end residues are part of each CDR3. A D gene is named only where the DNA matches it firmly.

V,J,D,CDR3
TRBV6-4,TRBJ2-2,NA,CASSRDLNTGELFF
TRBV7-9,TRBJ2-5,NA,CASSLAGAEETQYF
TRBV30,TRBJ1-3,NA,CAWSRGTPLGNTIYF
TRBV18,TRBJ1-6,TRBD1,CASSPSPGQGNSPLHF
TRBV5-1,TRBJ2-2,TRBD2,CASRSGLAGAITGELFF
TRBV19,TRBJ1-2,NA,CASTVYYPGHNYGYTF
TRBV6-1,TRBJ2-3,TRBD1,CASSDLGQDITDTQYF
TRBV28,TRBJ2-1,NA,CASSSSPRGGSLF
TRBV2,TRBJ1-1,NA,CASSLLSGNGEAFF
TRBV10-2,TRBJ2-7,TRBD2,CASMTSGASYEQYF
TRBV7-2,TRBJ2-2,NA,CASSPGPDYNTGELFF
TRBV5-6,TRBJ1-2,NA,CASTLGRSYGYTF
TRBV5-1,TRBJ2-7,NA,CASSADNSYEQYF